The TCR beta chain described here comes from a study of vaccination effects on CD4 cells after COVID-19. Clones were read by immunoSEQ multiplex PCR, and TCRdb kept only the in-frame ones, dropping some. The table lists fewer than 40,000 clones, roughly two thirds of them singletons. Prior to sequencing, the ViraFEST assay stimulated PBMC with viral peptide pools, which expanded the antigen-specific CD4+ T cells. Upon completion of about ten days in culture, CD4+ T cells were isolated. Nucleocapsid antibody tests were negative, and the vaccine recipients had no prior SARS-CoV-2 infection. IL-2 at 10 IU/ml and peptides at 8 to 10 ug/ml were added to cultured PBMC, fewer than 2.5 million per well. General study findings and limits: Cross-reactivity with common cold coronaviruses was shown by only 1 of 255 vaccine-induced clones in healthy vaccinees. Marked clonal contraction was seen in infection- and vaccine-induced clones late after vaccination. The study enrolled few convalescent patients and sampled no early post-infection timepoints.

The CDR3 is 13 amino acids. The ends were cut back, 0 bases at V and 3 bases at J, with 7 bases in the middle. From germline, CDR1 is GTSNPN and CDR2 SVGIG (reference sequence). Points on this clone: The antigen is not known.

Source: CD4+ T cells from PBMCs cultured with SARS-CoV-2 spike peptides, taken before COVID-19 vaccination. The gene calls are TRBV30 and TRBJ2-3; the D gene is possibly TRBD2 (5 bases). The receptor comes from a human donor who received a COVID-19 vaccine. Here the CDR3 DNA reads TGTGCCTGGAGTGTAGGAGGTACAGATACGCAGTATTTT. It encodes CAWSVGGTDTQYF.